This T cell receptor (beta chain) is drawn from a study of T cell responses to AZD1222 COVID-19 vaccine. TCRdb's table, derived via immunoSEQ multiplex PCR, lists solely in-frame clones and lacks some. The sample contains some 110,000 clones, around 81% of which appear only once. J was trimmed by 4 bases and V by 7 bases; bases with no gene match: 10. The CDR3 has 14 amino acids. The clonotype was recovered from an adult in good health. The chain couples TRBV23-1 to TRBJ2-7; the match to TRBD2 covers 7 bases. TRBV23-1 is placed among ORFs of uncertain function. The input for sequencing was peripheral blood, taken on day 0 of AZD1222 vaccination. This chain's CDR3 is CASNGSGIRYEQYF. The CDR3 DNA reads as TGCGCCAGCAACGGGAGCGGGATAAGGTACGAGCAGTACTTC.